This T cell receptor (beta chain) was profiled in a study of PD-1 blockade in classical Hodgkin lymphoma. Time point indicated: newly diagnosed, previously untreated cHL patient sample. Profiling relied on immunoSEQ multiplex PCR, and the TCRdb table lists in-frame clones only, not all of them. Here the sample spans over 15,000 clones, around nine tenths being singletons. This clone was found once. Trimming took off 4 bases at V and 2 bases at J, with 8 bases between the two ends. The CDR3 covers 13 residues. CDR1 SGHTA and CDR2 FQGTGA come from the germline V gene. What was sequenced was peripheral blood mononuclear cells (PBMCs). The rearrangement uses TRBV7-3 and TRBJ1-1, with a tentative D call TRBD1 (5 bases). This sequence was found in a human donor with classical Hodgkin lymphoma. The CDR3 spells CASSSGINTEAFF. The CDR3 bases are TGTGCCAGCAGCTCAGGGATTAACACTGAAGCTTTCTTT.